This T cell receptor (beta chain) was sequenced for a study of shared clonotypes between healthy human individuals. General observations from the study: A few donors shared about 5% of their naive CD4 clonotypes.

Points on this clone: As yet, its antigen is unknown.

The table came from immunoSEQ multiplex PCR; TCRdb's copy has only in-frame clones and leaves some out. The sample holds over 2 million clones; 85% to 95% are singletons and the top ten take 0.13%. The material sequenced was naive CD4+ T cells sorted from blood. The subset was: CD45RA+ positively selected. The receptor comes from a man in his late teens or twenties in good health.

In DNA, the CDR3 is TGTGCCAGCGGTGAACAGGGTGGCAATCAGCCCCAGCATTTT. Its translation is CASGEQGGNQPQHF. The rearrangement joins TRBV6-5 to TRBJ1-5, with D possibly being TRBD1 (6 bases). The V and J ends lost 8 bases and 2 bases respectively, with 13 bases between them. Germline V gene data show CDR1 as MNHEY and CDR2 as SVGAGI. The CDR3 consists of 14 residues.